These 19 T cell receptor beta chains originate from one sample sequenced in a study of blood T cell repertoires in COVID-19. The method was immunoSEQ multiplex PCR; TCRdb's version includes in-frame clones alone and lacks a portion of them. In the table there are 200,000 to 300,000 clones, just under 85% of which are singletons. Sequenced sample: peripheral blood. Receptor source: an older woman with active or convalescent COVID-19.

The chain combines TRBV25-1 with TRBJ2-5; the D gene is possibly TRBD2 (6 bases). This CDR3 is built from 13 residues. V lost 6 bases, J lost 1 base, and 9 bases lay in between. Germline lookup yields CDR1 MGHDK and CDR2 SYGVNS. The CDR3 region is CASRRDSQETQYF. The CDR3 DNA reads as TGTGCCAGCAGAAGGGACTCCCAAGAGACCCAGTACTTC.

The chain has TRBV3-1 (or the pseudogene TRBV3-2) and TRBJ2-1; a weak D match, TRBD2 (5 bases). The germline V gene has CDR1 LGHDT and CDR2 YNNKEL (reference sequence). V lost 3 bases and J 5 bases, leaving 8 bases between the germline ends. This CDR3 is built from 13 residues. CDR3 DNA: TGTGCCAGCAGCCACCTCGGGGACAATGAGCAGTTCTTC. Translated, it gives CASSHLGDNEQFF.

CDR3 sequence (DNA): TGTGCCAGCAGCTTAGGACTAGCGGGAGTCAATGACAATGAGCAGTTCTTC. Residues: CASSLGLAGVNDNEQFF. The chain links TRBV11-3 to TRBJ2-1; 12 bases are shared with TRBD2. CDR3 length: 17 amino acids. V was clipped by 1 base and J by 5 bases; unmatched bases: 6. Germline V lookup: CDR1 SGHNT, CDR2 YENEEA.

This clone is a singleton in its sample. The rearrangement links TRBV7-2 to TRBJ1-1; TRBD1 matches at 10 bases. V lost 5 bases, J lost 1 base, and 7 bases stayed unmatched. Germline CDR1 SGHTA, CDR2 FQGNSA. This CDR3 has 16 residues. The CDR3 DNA follows: TGTGCCAGCAGCCCGACAGGGGGCATTAGGAACACTGAAGCTTTCTTT. It specifies CASSPTGGIRNTEAFF.

V and J are TRBV21-1 and TRBJ2-7; no check of the table's D call, TRBD1, against the DNA was made. TRBV21-1 is deemed a pseudogene. The CDR3 spans 15 residues. This chain's CDR3 is CASSSRKGTGEEQYV. CDR3 coding DNA: TGTGCCAGCAGCTCCCGGAAGGGGACAGGGGAAGAGCAGTACGTC.

CDR3 residues: CSARGETQYF. The CDR3 nucleotides are TGCAGTGCCCGAGGGGAGACCCAGTACTTC. This chain connects TRBV20-1 to TRBJ2-5; tentative D call: TRBD2 (5 bases). The CDR3 length is 10 residues. Germline CDR1 DFQATT, CDR2 SNEGSKA (reference sequence). Trimming left V 6 bases short and J 5 bases short, with 7 bases between.

The J gene is TRBJ1-1, the V gene TRBV7-9, with D possibly matching TRBD1 (5 bases). The CDR3 is made up of 12 amino acids. Germline V gene data show CDR1 as SEHNR and CDR2 as FQNEAQ (reference sequence). Trimming took off 1 base at V and 12 bases at J, with 12 bases between the two ends. The CDR3 is CASSLDRGVTFF. The CDR3 DNA is TGTGCCAGCAGCTTAGATCGGGGGGTAACTTTCTTT. Filled out from reference TRBV7-9 and TRBJ1-1, the complete variable domain reads DTGVSQNPRHKITKRGQNVTFRCDPISEHNRLYWYRQTLGQGPEFLTYFQNEAQLEKSRLLSDRFSAERPKGSFSTLEIQRTEQGDSAMYLCASSLDRGVTFFGQGTRLTVV.

This chain uses TRBV2 with TRBJ2-7, with D uncertain. From germline, CDR1 is SNHLY and CDR2 FYNNEI. The CDR3 covers 15 residues. Between the trimmed V and J ends, which lost 4 bases and 5 bases, there was a span of 18 bases. CDR3 nucleotide sequence: TGTGCCAGCAGTGGTTCTGGCCAGTATTCCCACGAGCAGTACGTC. Residues: CASSGSGQYSHEQYV.

This clone was detected only a few times. J is TRBJ1-2 and V is TRBV28; the match to TRBD1 covers 8 bases. CDR3 length equals 16 residues. After removal of 1 base from V and 8 bases from J, the junction contained 12 bases not matched to a gene. Germline assignment: CDR1 MDHEN and CDR2 SYDVKM. CDR3 sequence reads: CASSLSLTGVWWGYTF. The CDR3 DNA is TGTGCCAGCAGTTTATCCTTGACAGGGGTCTGGTGGGGCTACACCTTC.

The V and J genes are TRBV6-7 and TRBJ2-3; D possibly corresponds to TRBD1 (7 bases). TRBV6-7 is identified as an open reading frame with a role that is uncertain. The CDR3 length is 17 residues. V lost 3 bases and J 4 bases, leaving 20 bases between the germline ends. The CDR3 region has the DNA TGTGCCAGCAGTTATAGGGTGGACAGGCCTAGCGCAGATACGCAGTATTTT. Protein sequence: CASSYRVDRPSADTQYF.

The chain is built from TRBV11-3 and TRBJ2-5, with a possible D match to TRBD1 (7 bases). V gave up 4 bases and J gave up 5 bases, with 11 bases separating them. The germline V gene has CDR1 SGHNT and CDR2 YENEEA. The CDR3 covers 13 residues. CDR3 in DNA: TGTGCCAGCAGCTGGGCAGGGGGGGAGACCCAGTACTTC. Its protein product is CASSWAGGETQYF. Using reference TRBV11-3 and TRBJ2-5 for the parts outside the CDR3, the full variable domain is EAGVVQSPRYKIIEKKQPVAFWCNPISGHNTLYWYLQNLGQGPELLIRYENEEAVDDSQLPKDRFSAERLKGVDSTLKIQPAELGDSAVYLCASSWAGGETQYFGPGTRLLVL.

This clone occurred once. The chain couples TRBV3-1 (or the pseudogene TRBV3-2) to TRBJ1-5; D uncertain. The length of the CDR3 is 15 residues. Between the trimmed V and J ends, which lost 1 base and 2 bases, there was a span of 9 bases. Germline values: CDR1 LGHDT, CDR2 YNNKEL (reference sequence). The DNA for the CDR3 is TGTGCCAGCAGCCAAGGGGTCGGGGGCAATCAGCCCCAGCATTTT. This gives the protein CASSQGVGGNQPQHF.

The V call is TRBV12-3 or TRBV12-4, the J call TRBJ1-5; no clear D. Trimming pared 7 bases from V and 7 bases from J, leaving 14 bases between. The CDR3 extends over 13 amino acids. The CDR3 bases are TGTGCCAGCACCCCCGGGCCGGGACAGCCCCAGCATTTT. This encodes CASTPGPGQPQHF.

The chain uses TRBV5-1 and TRBJ1-1; 8 positions agree with TRBD1. The CDR3 runs 16 residues. V was clipped by 2 bases and J by 0 bases; unmatched bases: 6. Germline V gene lookup returns CDR1 SGHRS and CDR2 YFSETQ. The CDR3 reads CASSFTGGSLNTEAFF. The CDR3 region has the DNA TGCGCCAGCAGCTTTACAGGGGGTAGCCTGAACACTGAAGCTTTCTTT.

The rearrangement uses TRBV7-2 and TRBJ1-2; D perhaps matches TRBD1 (6 bases). CDR1 is SGHTA, CDR2 FQGNSA, per germline. The V end was cut by 1 base, the J end by 8 bases, with 14 bases between. The CDR3 consists of 14 residues. The CDR3 nucleotides are TGTGCCAGCAGCTTAGTCGCAGGGGCCGGCGGCTACACCTTC. As protein: CASSLVAGAGGYTF.

The chain joins TRBV5-1 to TRBJ2-6, with D tentatively TRBD2 (5 bases). V shed 4 bases and J shed 1 base, with 15 bases lying between them. From germline, CDR1 is SGHRS and CDR2 YFSETQ. The length of the CDR3 is 17 residues. The CDR3 sequence is CASSLTSGGSGANVLTF. DNA for the CDR3: TGCGCCAGCAGCCTCACCTCGGGCGGGTCTGGGGCCAACGTCCTGACTTTC.

The rearrangement uses TRBV10-3 and TRBJ1-5; 7 positions match TRBD1. Trimming removed 4 bases from V and 7 bases from J; junction bases left unmatched: 7. The CDR3 is made up of 14 amino acids. The germline CDR1 and CDR2 sequences are ENHRY and SYGVKD. CDR3 region: CAISAEQGSQPQHF. CDR3 in DNA: TGTGCCATCAGTGCGGAACAGGGGTCACAGCCCCAGCATTTT.

The chain uses TRBV5-8 and TRBJ2-1; TRBD2 aligns across 10 bases. The CDR3 contains 15 residues. CDR1 is SGHTS, CDR2 YDEGEE, per germline. V shed 2 bases and J 4 bases; nucleotides not matched to a gene: 3. The CDR3 DNA reads as TGTGCCAGCAGCTTAGCGGGGGGGACTTACAATGAGCAGTTCTTC. It codes for CASSLAGGTYNEQFF. The full variable domain, its missing parts supplied by reference TRBV5-8 and TRBJ2-1, is EAGVTQSPTHLIKTRGQQATLRCSPISGHTSVYWYQQALGLGLQFLLWYDEGEERNRGNFPPRFSGRQFPNYSSELNVNALELEDSALYLCASSLAGGTYNEQFFGPGTRLTVL.

This clone was counted only a few times. A junction end diverges from the germline sequence, so it may reflect a read error. The rearrangement links TRBV7-7 to TRBJ2-1; TRBD2 is a possible D gene (5 bases). The CDR3 is 14 amino acids. CDR1 SSHAT and CDR2 FNYEAQ come from the germline V gene (reference sequence). CDR3 residues: CASSSIGSVNEQFF. The CDR3 nucleotides are TGTGCTAGCAGCTCAATTGGTAGCGTCAATGAGCAGTTCTTC.